The TCR beta chain described here comes from a study of blood T cells in healthy people across ages. Study-level results: CMV infection status of these donors was not known. Without sorted subsets, naive and antigen-experienced compartments could not be conclusively compared.

J gave up 6 bases and V 2 bases, and 6 bases lay outside the gene matches. CDR1 is ENHRY and CDR2 is SYGVKD in the germline V gene. CDR3 length: 15 residues. Notes on this clonotype: The antigen remains unidentified.

With a J-beta primer mix and a sample-barcoded 5' primer, a second PCR ran about 7 to 11 cycles. TCRdb redid the calling of the 5' RACE reads with MiXCR, one entry per CDR3 protein. The sample lists approximately 820,000 distinct CDR3 sequences, under 45% occurring once. This receptor was taken from a man between 60 and 75 years old in good health. The sample consisted of blood. The chain combines TRBV10-3 with TRBJ2-2; 7 nucleotides match TRBD2. The CDR3 here is CAISEASGGSGELFF. DNA for the CDR3: TGTGCCATCAGTGAGGCTAGCGGAGGATCCGGGGAGCTGTTTTTT.